A single T cell receptor beta chain is shown here with its context. Its antigen is currently unknown. These data originate in a study of cytomegalovirus exposure and HLA in healthy donors. General study results and limits: Excluded: some indistinguishable V segments such as TRBV6-2 and TRBV6-3. Productive rates of about 90% or about 30% were seen for most TCR beta V segments in an earlier analysis.

Per germline, CDR1 SGHTA and CDR2 FQGNSA. Trimming removed 5 bases at V and 3 bases at J, with 23 bases between. CDR3 length equals 18 residues. It was with 60 Vbeta and 13 Jbeta primers that the PCR ran. The method was immunoSEQ multiplex PCR; TCRdb's version includes in-frame clones alone and lacks a portion of them. The sample has roughly 190,000 clones; about four fifths are singletons. The source material was PBMCs. The J gene is TRBJ1-5, the V gene TRBV7-2; unclear D gene. This TCR was sampled from a female donor in good health and CMV-seronegative. CDR3 sequence (DNA): TGTGCCAGCAGCCATTATCCAGGCCATCTCGGAATCAATCAGCCCCAGCATTTT. It translates to CASSHYPGHLGINQPQHF.